Listed below are T cell receptor beta chains from one sample, sequenced in a study of blood T cell repertoires in COVID-19. Libraries were prepared by immunoSEQ multiplex PCR; TCRdb keeps only in-frame clonotypes and omits some of them. The data hold hundreds of thousands of clones, with about 90% observed a single time. Sequenced: peripheral blood. The receptors derive from a man aged 18 to 30 with COVID-19, enrolled during active disease. The CDR3 runs from the conserved cysteine through the conserved F or W. Each record gives: D gene, V gene, clone size, J gene, CDR3 DNA, CDR3 protein. D genes are given only for firm matches. Size is omitted from some rows. Given values are once, few, many or a class for expanded clones.

>NA|TRBV2|NA|TRBJ1-6
TGTGCCAGCAGTAACGAAAAAGTAGCCAATTCACCCCTCCACTTT
CASSNEKVANSPLHF
>NA|TRBV5-6|NA|TRBJ1-3
TGTGCCAGCAGCTCCGTAGGGGCTGCTGGAAACACCATATATTTT
CASSSVGAAGNTIYF
>NA|TRBV28|NA|TRBJ1-1
TGTGCCAGTCGACTTGTACTGAACACTGAAGCTTTCTTT
CASRLVLNTEAFF
>NA|TRBV21-1|NA|TRBJ2-1
TGTGCCAGCAGCGCACGGACTAGCGGGTACAATGAGCAGTTCTTC
CASSARTSGYNEQFF
>TRBD2|TRBV14|NA|TRBJ2-3
TGTGCCAGCAGCCAAGGTGCCGGGGGGGCCGGAGATACGCAGTATTTT
CASSQGAGGAGDTQYF
>TRBD1|TRBV5-4|NA|TRBJ1-6
TGTGCCAGCAGCTTGTCCACTCAGGGGGCCCTTCATTCACCCCTCCACTTT
CASSLSTQGALHSPLHF
>NA|TRBV27|NA|TRBJ2-1
TGTGCCAGCAGTTTTTCAGGATTCGACAAGCTGAATGAGCAGTTCTTC
CASSFSGFDKLNEQFF
>TRBD1|TRBV6-5|NA|TRBJ2-2
TGTGCCAGCAGACTCAGGGACAGGGGGGCCGGGGAGCTGTTTTTT
CASRLRDRGAGELFF
>TRBD1|TRBV28|few|TRBJ1-2
TGTGCCAGCAGACCCGCGACAGGGGGCGATGGCTACACCTTC
CASRPATGGDGYTF
>TRBD2|TRBV11-1|NA|TRBJ2-1
TGTGCCAGCAGTCAACTAGCGGCCGATGAGCAGTTCTTC
CASSQLAADEQFF
>NA|TRBV29-1|once|TRBJ2-1
TGCAGCGTTGGCGCGGGGGCCTCCTACAATGAGCAGTTCTTC
CSVGAGASYNEQFF
>TRBD2|TRBV5-5|once|TRBJ2-7
TGTGCCAGCAGCTTGTCCCCGACTAGCGGGAGCTCCTACGAGCAGTACTTC
CASSLSPTSGSSYEQYF
>NA|TRBV12-3/TRBV12-4|NA|TRBJ2-7
TGTGCCAGCTCCCTACAGGAGGGCTACGAGCAGTACTTC
CASSLQEGYEQYF
>NA|TRBV29-1|NA|TRBJ2-3
TGCAGCGCCGGCGGCCCCTCCGGAGATACGCAGTATTTT
CSAGGPSGDTQYF